This T cell receptor beta chain derives from a study of cytotoxic CD8 clonotypes in ibrutinib-treated CLL. On the study more broadly: Mean values per sample were around 250,000 productive templates and over 90,000 productive rearrangements.

Points on this clone: The antigen is undetermined.

The study, taken as a whole, reports: While tracking circulating CD8+ T-cell counts, baseline clonality exceeded that of age-matched healthy donors. Sustained-remission and progressing patients diverged in sampling times.

Deep sequencing aimed at 1 in 200,000 to 1 in 1 million T cells' resolution. The assay was immunoSEQ multiplex PCR, and TCRdb's table has in-frame clones only and misses some. The sample has about 29,000 clones, about 76% seen once. Germline lookup yields CDR1 SGHDT and CDR2 YYEEEE. The CDR3 is 15 residues long. V was pared by 4 bases and J by 5 bases, with 19 bases between. The rearrangement joins TRBV5-6 to TRBJ2-7; a weak D match, TRBD2 (6 bases). The source material was PBMCs, sampled after 36 months of ibrutinib treatment. This clonotype was sampled from a human donor with chronic lymphocytic leukemia. CDR3 sequence reads: CASSPGGVYSDEQYF. DNA of the CDR3: TGTGCCAGCAGCCCCGGCGGGGTTTATAGCGACGAGCAGTACTTC.